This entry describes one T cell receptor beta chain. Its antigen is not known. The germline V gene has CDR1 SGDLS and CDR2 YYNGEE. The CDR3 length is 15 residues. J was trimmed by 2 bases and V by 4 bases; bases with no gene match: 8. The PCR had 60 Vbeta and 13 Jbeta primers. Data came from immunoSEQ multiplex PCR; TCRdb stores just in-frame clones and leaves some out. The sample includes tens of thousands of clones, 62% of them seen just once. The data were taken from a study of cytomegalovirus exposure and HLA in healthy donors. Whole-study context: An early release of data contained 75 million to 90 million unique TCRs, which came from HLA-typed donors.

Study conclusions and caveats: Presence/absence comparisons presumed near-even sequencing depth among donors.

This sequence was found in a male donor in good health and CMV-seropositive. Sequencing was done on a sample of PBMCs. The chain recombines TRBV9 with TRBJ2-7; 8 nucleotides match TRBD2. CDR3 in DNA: TGTGCCAGCAGCCCACGGGGGGGGGACGCCTACGAGCAGTACTTC. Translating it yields CASSPRGGDAYEQYF.